Each of the 6 T cell receptor beta chains below was sequenced from the same sample in a study of blood T cell repertoires in COVID-19. TCRdb's copy holds only in-frame clones and misses some; the assay was immunoSEQ multiplex PCR. The sample lists 300,000 to 400,000 clones, about 90% seen once, with around 3.5% in the top ten. Sequenced sample: peripheral blood. The receptor set was obtained from a woman younger than 30 who had recovered from COVID-19.

CDR3 region: CASSPPGTGGLGTEAFF. The CDR3, as DNA: TGTGCCAGCTCACCACCCGGGACAGGGGGCCTCGGCACTGAAGCTTTCTTT. The chain carries TRBV18 and TRBJ1-1; 12 nucleotides match TRBD1. The CDR3 length is 17 residues. The V and J ends lost 0 bases and 4 bases, in that order; junction bases with no gene match: 6. Looked up from germline, CDR1 is KGHSH and CDR2 is LQKENI.

The chain uses TRBV30 and TRBJ2-1; D might be TRBD2 (7 bases). Germline loops: CDR1 GTSNPN, CDR2 SVGIG (reference sequence). V lost 2 bases and J lost 9, with 23 bases in between. CDR3 length: 16 amino acids. The CDR3 DNA reads TGTGCCTGGAGTCGCCTGGGGGGGCGGGAGAGGGGTGAGCAGTTCTTC. Translated, it gives CAWSRLGGRERGEQFF. Using reference TRBV30 and TRBJ2-1 for the parts outside the CDR3, the full variable domain is SQTIHQWPATLVQPVGSPLSLECTVEGTSNPNLYWYRQAAGRGLQLLFYSVGIGQISSEVPQNLSASRPQDRQFILSSKKLLLSDSGFYLCAWSRLGGRERGEQFFGPGTRLTVL.

This rearrangement joins TRBV5-6 to TRBJ2-1, with a tentative D call TRBD2 (6 bases). Trimming shortened V by 4 bases and J by 4 bases, and 9 bases separated the two germline ends. CDR3 length: 13 amino acids. Germline CDR1 SGHDT, CDR2 YYEEEE. The CDR3 spells CASSGGLYNEQFF. The CDR3 bases are TGTGCCAGCAGCGGGGGACTGTACAATGAGCAGTTCTTC. Full variable domain (outside the CDR3, taken from reference TRBV5-6 and TRBJ2-1): DAGVTQSPTHLIKTRGQQVTLRCSPKSGHDTVSWYQQALGQGPQFIFQYYEEEERQRGNFPDRFSGHQFPNYSSELNVNALLLGDSALYLCASSGGLYNEQFFGPGTRLTVL.

The chain couples TRBV6-6 to TRBJ1-4; no firm D call. V was clipped by 7 bases and J by 6 bases, with 18 bases between them. The CDR3 loop spans 15 amino acids. Germline-derived CDR1 and CDR2 are MNHNY and SVGAGI (reference sequence). Here the CDR3 DNA reads TGTGCCAGCACCCCATCGGGCGGGTTCGATGAAAAACTGTTTTTT. Its protein product is CASTPSGGFDEKLFF.

This chain links TRBV12-2 with TRBJ2-4; TRBD2 was called by the table and not checked on the DNA. TRBV12-2 corresponds to a pseudogene. The CDR3 is 16 residues long. The DNA for the CDR3 is TGTGCAAGTCACTTAACCCCCACGGGAGCCAAAAACATTCAGTACTTC. Protein sequence: CASHLTPTGAKNIQYF.

The chain links TRBV2 to TRBJ2-1; TRBD2 might be the D (6 bases). Germline-derived CDR1 and CDR2 are SNHLY and FYNNEI. V dropped 7 bases and J dropped 2 bases, with 9 bases sitting between them. The CDR3 has 13 residues. The CDR3 sequence: CASIRGTYNEQFF. The CDR3, as DNA: TGTGCCAGCATTCGCGGGACCTACAATGAGCAGTTCTTC.